The sequence of this T cell receptor beta chain was determined in a study of blood T cell repertoires in COVID-19. Germline values: CDR1 SGHAT, CDR2 FQNNGV. Deletions cut 8 bases from V and 7 bases from J, with 13 bases between. The CDR3 consists of 12 residues. The assay was immunoSEQ multiplex PCR, and TCRdb's table has in-frame clones only and misses some. The sample holds approximately 73,000 clones, roughly 77% seen once. The chain recombines TRBV11-2 with TRBJ2-3, with a possible D match to TRBD1 (5 bases). The source of this sequence is a woman aged 70 to 79 with acute or convalescent COVID-19. The sequencing sample was made of peripheral blood. The CDR3 nucleotides are TGTGCCAGCGGCCCAGGGCAGAATACGCAGTATTTT. This codes for CASGPGQNTQYF.